The T cell receptor (beta chain) under discussion was sequenced for a study of control samples from healthy donors and cancer patients. Germline V lookup: CDR1 MGHRA, CDR2 YSYEKL. The CDR3 contains 16 residues. V lost 0 bases to trimming and J lost 5 bases; unmatched junction nucleotides: 8. TCRdb's copy holds only in-frame clones and misses some; the assay was immunoSEQ multiplex PCR. The repertoire holds 50,000 to 75,000 clones, nearly 90% seen once, with 6% in the top ten. Sequenced input: PBMCs. The TCR was taken from a man aged 60 to 75 with colorectal cancer. The chain has TRBV4-1 and TRBJ1-1; 8 bases are shared with TRBD1. CDR3 coding DNA: TGCGCCAGCAGCCAAGATCCAGGGGGCTCGAGAACTGAAGCTTTCTTT. Translating gives CASSQDPGGSRTEAFF.